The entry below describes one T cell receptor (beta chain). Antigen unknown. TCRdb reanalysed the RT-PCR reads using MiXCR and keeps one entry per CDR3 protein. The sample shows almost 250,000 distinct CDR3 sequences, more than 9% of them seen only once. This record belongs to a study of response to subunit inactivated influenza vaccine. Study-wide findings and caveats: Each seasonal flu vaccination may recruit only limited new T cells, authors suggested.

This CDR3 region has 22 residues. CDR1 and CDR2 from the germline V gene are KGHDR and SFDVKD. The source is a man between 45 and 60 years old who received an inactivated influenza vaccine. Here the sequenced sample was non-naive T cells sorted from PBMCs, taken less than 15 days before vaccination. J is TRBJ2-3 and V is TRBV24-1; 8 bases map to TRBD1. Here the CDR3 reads CGASDPAPDVKTGVLGTDTQYF. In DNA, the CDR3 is TGTGGCGCCAGTGATCCAGCGCCCGATGTAAAGACAGGGGTCCTCGGCACAGATACGCAGTATTTT.